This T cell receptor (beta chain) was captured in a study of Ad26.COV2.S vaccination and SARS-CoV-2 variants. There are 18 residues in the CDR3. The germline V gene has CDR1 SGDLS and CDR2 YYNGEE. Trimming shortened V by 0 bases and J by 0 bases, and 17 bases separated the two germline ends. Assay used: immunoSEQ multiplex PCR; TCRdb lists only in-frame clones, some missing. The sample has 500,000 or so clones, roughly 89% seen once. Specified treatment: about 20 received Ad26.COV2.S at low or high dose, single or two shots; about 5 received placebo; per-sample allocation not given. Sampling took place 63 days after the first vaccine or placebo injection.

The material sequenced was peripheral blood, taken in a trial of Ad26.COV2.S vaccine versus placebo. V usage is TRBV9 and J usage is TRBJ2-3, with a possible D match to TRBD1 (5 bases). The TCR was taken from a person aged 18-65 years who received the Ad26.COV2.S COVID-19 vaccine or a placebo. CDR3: CASSVGTFSASSTDTQYF. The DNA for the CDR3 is TGTGCCAGCAGCGTAGGGACATTTTCGGCCTCTAGCACAGATACGCAGTATTTT.